Below are 14 T cell receptor beta chains sequenced from a single sample in a study of shared clonotypes between healthy human individuals. Using immunoSEQ multiplex PCR, the repertoire was profiled, and TCRdb retains in-frame clones only, with some absent. The table lists roughly 2.5 million clones, around 90% of them singletons. The specimen was naive CD4+ T cells sorted from blood. Documented subset: CD45RA+ positively selected. These receptors came from a man aged 18-30 years in good health.

The rearrangement links TRBV19 to TRBJ1-2, with unresolved D. The CDR3 extends over 15 amino acids. CDR1 is LNHDA and CDR2 is SQIVND in the germline V gene (reference sequence). Trimming stripped 7 bases from V and 0 bases from J, with 15 bases between. The CDR3 protein is CASIPDGNSNYGYTF. The DNA of the CDR3 is TGTGCCAGTATCCCGGACGGAAATTCTAACTATGGCTACACCTTC.

The V call is TRBV6-6, the J call TRBJ1-5; D gene uncertain. Trimming left V 4 bases short and J 5 bases short, with 12 bases between. The V gene's germline CDR1 is MNHNY and CDR2 SVGAGI (reference sequence). The CDR3 sequence is 14 residues long. The CDR3 nucleotides are TGTGCCAGCAGTTCCGGATTTAGGGATCAGCCCCAGCATTTT. It is translated as CASSSGFRDQPQHF.

This sequence joins TRBV7-2 and TRBJ2-2; 12 nucleotides align to TRBD2. The germline CDR1 and CDR2 sequences are SGHTA and FQGNSA. With V trimmed by 2 bases and J by 7 bases, 11 bases remained unmatched. The CDR3 contains 18 residues. Here the CDR3 reads CASSLISSGGARIGELFF. The CDR3 coding sequence is TGTGCCAGCAGCTTAATCTCTAGCGGGGGGGCTAGGATCGGGGAGCTGTTTTTT.

Details on this clone: Other DNA sequences of this sample code for an identical CDR3. The V gene is TRBV2, the J gene TRBJ1-4, with TRBD1 matching over 9 bases. The CDR3 is 14 residues long. V gave up 6 bases and J gave up 5 bases; unmatched junction bases: 4. Germline CDR1 is SNHLY and CDR2 is FYNNEI. CDR3 DNA: TGTGCCAGCAGACCCGGGACAGGGAATGAAAAACTGTTTTTT. Its translation is CASRPGTGNEKLFF.

The CDR3 nucleotides are TGTGCCAGCTCACCGGTCGGACTAGCGGGGGGGCGGAGCACAGATACGCAGTATTTT. This encodes CASSPVGLAGGRSTDTQYF. The rearrangement uses TRBV18 and TRBJ2-3; 15 bases are a match to TRBD2. J gave up 0 bases and V 3 bases, and 7 bases lay outside the gene matches. CDR1 is KGHSH, CDR2 LQKENI, per germline. This CDR3 comprises 19 residues.

This clone showed up just once. At the DNA level, this CDR3 is encoded by other sequences in the same sample as well. The chain combines TRBV7-2 with TRBJ2-5; 7 bases match TRBD2. Unmatched junction bases numbered 1, after V lost 4 bases and J lost 5 bases. This CDR3 is built from 12 residues. In germline, CDR1 is SGHTA, CDR2 FQGNSA. Here the CDR3 reads CASSWGGETQYF. CDR3 bases: TGTGCCAGCAGCTGGGGGGGGGAGACCCAGTACTTC.

The chain carries TRBV27 and TRBJ2-2, with 11 nucleotides matching TRBD2. With 6 bases clipped from V and 2 bases from J, the junction kept 2 bases outside the gene matches. CDR1 MNHEY and CDR2 SMNVEV come from the germline V gene (reference sequence). The CDR3 extends over 15 amino acids. The CDR3 nucleotides are TGTGCCAGCAGCGGGACTAGCGGCAACACCGGGGAGCTGTTTTTT. Amino acids: CASSGTSGNTGELFF.

The chain couples TRBV6-5 to TRBJ2-6; 7 nucleotides align to TRBD2. J lost 2 bases, V lost 2 bases, and 3 bases had no gene match. This CDR3 has 16 amino acids. Germline-derived CDR1 and CDR2 are MNHEY and SVGAGI. As DNA, the CDR3 is TGTGCCAGCAGTTACACAGGACTAGCTGGGGCCAACGTCCTGACTTTC. It encodes CASSYTGLAGANVLTF.

This clone was seen only a few times. Other DNA sequences in the sample encode the same CDR3. The chain links TRBV5-1 to TRBJ1-5; D is uncertain. CDR1 SGHRS and CDR2 YFSETQ come from the germline V gene. Trimming took off 0 bases at V and 0 bases at J, with 1 base between the two ends. CDR3 length: 13 amino acids. The CDR3 DNA reads as TGCGCCAGCAGCTTGGGTAGCAATCAGCCCCAGCATTTT. This translates into CASSLGSNQPQHF.

Worth noting for this clone: Other DNA sequences in this specimen translate into the identical CDR3. This chain joins TRBV18 and TRBJ1-1; D call uncertain. Germline CDR1 is KGHSH and CDR2 is LQKENI. The CDR3 extends over 13 amino acids. V was clipped by 1 base and J by 5 bases, with 8 bases between them. The CDR3: CASSPLLDTEAFF. In DNA form, the CDR3 reads TGTGCCAGCTCACCACTTTTGGATACTGAAGCTTTCTTT.

Concerning this clone itself: Other nucleotide sequences in the sample specify the same CDR3. This chain joins TRBV9 and TRBJ2-5, with unresolved D. V shed 0 bases and J shed 2 bases, with 8 bases lying between them. The CDR3 runs to 14 residues. The germline gives CDR1 SGDLS, CDR2 YYNGEE. The CDR3 DNA reads as TGTGCCAGCAGCGTAGGAACGGTACAAGAGACCCAGTACTTC. It specifies CASSVGTVQETQYF.

On this clone itself: Other DNA sequences within the sample encode an identical CDR3. This rearrangement joins TRBV2 to TRBJ2-5, with TRBD2 identical over 11 bases. Per the germline V gene, CDR1 is SNHLY and CDR2 is FYNNEI. CDR3 size: 15 residues. The ends lost 8 bases at V and 1 base at J; junction bases unmatched: 6. The CDR3 nucleotides are TGTGCCAGCGGAGGACTAGCGGGTGTCCAAGAGACCCAGTACTTC. The encoded protein is CASGGLAGVQETQYF.

The chain combines TRBV5-1 with TRBJ2-1; D unresolved. The germline V gene encodes CDR1 SGHRS and CDR2 YFSETQ. CDR3 length: 15 amino acids. Trimming removed 0 bases at V and 4 bases at J, with 11 bases between. The CDR3 reads CASSLGRVVYNEQFF. CDR3 in DNA: TGCGCCAGCAGCTTGGGGAGAGTCGTATACAATGAGCAGTTCTTC.

The J gene is TRBJ1-3, the V gene TRBV11-2; TRBD1 agrees at 8 bases. This CDR3 has 15 amino acids. CDR1 is SGHAT and CDR2 is FQNNGV in the germline V gene. The V segment lost 4 bases and the J segment 4 bases; nucleotides outside the gene matches: 6. The CDR3 loop reads CASSSRQGSGNTIYF. Here the CDR3 DNA reads TGTGCCAGCAGCTCCAGACAGGGGTCCGGAAACACCATATATTTT.